These 3 T cell receptor beta chains were all obtained from the same sample, sequenced in a study of cytomegalovirus exposure and HLA in healthy donors. The study ran its PCR with 60 Vbeta and 13 Jbeta primers. The repertoire was sequenced with immunoSEQ multiplex PCR; TCRdb's copy has only in-frame clones and lacks some. The repertoire has over 65,000 clones, roughly 75% of them found once; the top ten carry around 2%. The material sequenced was PBMCs. The receptors were sampled from a man in his forties in good health and CMV-seronegative.

In its sample, this clone was seen a few times. The chain joins TRBV30 to TRBJ2-7, with 8 bases that match TRBD2. Trimming took 3 bases from V and 0 from J; bases not matched to a gene: 7. This CDR3 region has 15 residues. Germline lookup yields CDR1 GTSNPN and CDR2 SVGIG (reference sequence). The CDR3 sequence: CAWRARLAYSYEQYF. DNA for the CDR3: TGTGCCTGGAGGGCAAGACTAGCGTACTCCTACGAGCAGTACTTC.

The chain carries TRBV18 and TRBJ2-7, with D unclear. This CDR3 contains 15 residues. Germline V CDR1 and CDR2: KGHSH, LQKENI. V lost 3 bases to trimming and J lost 5 bases, with 17 bases between them. For the CDR3, the DNA is TGTGCCAGCTCACCCCCCTCTCGTGGGCAGGACGAGCAGTACTTC. Its translation is CASSPPSRGQDEQYF. The full variable domain, completed using reference TRBV18 and TRBJ2-7, is NAGVMQNPRHLVRRRGQEARLRCSPMKGHSHVYWYRQLPEEGLKFMVYLQKENIIDESGMPKERFSAEFPKEGPSILRIQQVVRGDSAAYFCASSPPSRGQDEQYFGPGTRLTVT.

The genes are TRBV7-9 and TRBJ2-5, with D possibly being TRBD1 (6 bases). The CDR3 loop spans 15 amino acids. Germline CDR1 SEHNR, CDR2 FQNEAQ (reference sequence). V lost 3 bases, J lost 1 base, and 12 bases lay in between. This CDR3 is CASSFLRDTQETQYF. The DNA for the CDR3 is TGTGCCAGCAGCTTCCTCCGGGACACCCAAGAGACCCAGTACTTC.